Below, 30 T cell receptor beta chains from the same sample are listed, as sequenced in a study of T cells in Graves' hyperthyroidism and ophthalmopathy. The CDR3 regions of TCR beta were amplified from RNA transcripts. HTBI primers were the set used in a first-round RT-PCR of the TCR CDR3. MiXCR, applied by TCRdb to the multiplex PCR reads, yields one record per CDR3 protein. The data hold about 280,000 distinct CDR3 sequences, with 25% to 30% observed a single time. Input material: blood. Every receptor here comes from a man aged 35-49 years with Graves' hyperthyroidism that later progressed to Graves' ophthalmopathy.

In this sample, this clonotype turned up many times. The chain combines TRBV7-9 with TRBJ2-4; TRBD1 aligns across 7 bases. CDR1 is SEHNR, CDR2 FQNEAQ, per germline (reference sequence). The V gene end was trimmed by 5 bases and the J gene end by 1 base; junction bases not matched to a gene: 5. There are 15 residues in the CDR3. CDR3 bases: TGTGCCAGCAGCCCGACAGGGAAGGCCAAAAACATTCAGTACTTC. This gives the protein CASSPTGKAKNIQYF.

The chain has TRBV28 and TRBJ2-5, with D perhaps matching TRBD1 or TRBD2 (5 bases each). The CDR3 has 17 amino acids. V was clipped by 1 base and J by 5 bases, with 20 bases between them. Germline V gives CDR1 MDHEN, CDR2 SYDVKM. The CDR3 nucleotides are TGTGCCAGCAGTTTATCTCACCCGGGACCGAGCGAGGAGACCCAGTACTTC. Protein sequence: CASSLSHPGPSEETQYF.

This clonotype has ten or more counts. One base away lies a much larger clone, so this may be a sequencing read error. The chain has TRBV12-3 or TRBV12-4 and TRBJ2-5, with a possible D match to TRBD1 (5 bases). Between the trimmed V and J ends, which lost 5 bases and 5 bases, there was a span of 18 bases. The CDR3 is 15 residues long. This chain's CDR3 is CASSPNKGRGETQYF. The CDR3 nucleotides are TGTGCCAGCAGTCCTAACAAGGGGCGTGGGGAGACCCAGTACTTC.

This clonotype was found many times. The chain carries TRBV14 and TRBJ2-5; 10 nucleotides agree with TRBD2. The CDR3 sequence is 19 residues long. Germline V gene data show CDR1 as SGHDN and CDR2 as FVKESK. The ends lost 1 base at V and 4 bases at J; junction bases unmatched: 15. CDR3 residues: CASSQGGVLAGVRGETQYF. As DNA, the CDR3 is TGTGCCAGCAGCCAAGGGGGAGTCCTAGCGGGAGTTCGGGGAGAGACCCAGTACTTC.

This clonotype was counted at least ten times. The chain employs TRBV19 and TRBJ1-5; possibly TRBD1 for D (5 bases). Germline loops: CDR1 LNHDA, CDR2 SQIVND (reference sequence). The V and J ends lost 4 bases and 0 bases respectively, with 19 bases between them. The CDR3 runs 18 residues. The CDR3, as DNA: TGTGCCAGTAGTACCTCACTAGGGGTTGGGTATAGCAATCAGCCCCAGCATTTT. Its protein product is CASSTSLGVGYSNQPQHF.

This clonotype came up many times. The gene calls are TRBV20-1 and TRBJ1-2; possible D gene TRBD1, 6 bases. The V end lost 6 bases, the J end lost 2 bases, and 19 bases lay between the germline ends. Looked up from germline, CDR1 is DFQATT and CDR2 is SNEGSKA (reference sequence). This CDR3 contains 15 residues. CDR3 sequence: CSASLGGAENYGYTF. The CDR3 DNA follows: TGCAGTGCGTCTCTGGGGGGCGCTGAAAACTATGGCTACACCTTC.

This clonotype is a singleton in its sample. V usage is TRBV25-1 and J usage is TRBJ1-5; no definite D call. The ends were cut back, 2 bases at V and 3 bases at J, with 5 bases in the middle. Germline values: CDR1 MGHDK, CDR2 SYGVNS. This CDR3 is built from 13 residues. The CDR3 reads CASSEHANQPQHF. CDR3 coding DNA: TGTGCCAGCAGTGAACACGCCAATCAGCCCCAGCATTTT.

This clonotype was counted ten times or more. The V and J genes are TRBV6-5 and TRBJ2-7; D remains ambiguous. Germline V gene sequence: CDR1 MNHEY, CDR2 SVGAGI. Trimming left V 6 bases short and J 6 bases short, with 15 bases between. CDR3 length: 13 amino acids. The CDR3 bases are TGTGCCAGCAGCCGGACCAATTCTGGCGAGCAGTACTTC. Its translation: CASSRTNSGEQYF.

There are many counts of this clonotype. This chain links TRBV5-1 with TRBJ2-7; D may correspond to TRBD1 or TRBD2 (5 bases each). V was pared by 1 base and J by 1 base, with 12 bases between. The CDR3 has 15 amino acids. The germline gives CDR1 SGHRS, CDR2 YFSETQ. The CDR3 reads CASSLFQGPSYEQYF. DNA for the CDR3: TGCGCCAGCAGCTTGTTCCAGGGACCTTCCTACGAGCAGTACTTC.

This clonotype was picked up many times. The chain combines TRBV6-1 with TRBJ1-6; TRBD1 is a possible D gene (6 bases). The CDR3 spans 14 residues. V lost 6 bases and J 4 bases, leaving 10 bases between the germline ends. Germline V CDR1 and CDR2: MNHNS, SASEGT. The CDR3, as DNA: TGTGCCAGCAGGGGACAAACGTATAATTCACCCCTCCACTTT. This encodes CASRGQTYNSPLHF.

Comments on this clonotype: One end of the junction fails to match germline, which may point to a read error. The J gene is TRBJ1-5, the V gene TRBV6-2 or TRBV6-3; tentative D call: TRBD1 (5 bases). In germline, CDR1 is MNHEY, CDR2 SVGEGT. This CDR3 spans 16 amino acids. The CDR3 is CASSYGHSWREQPQHF. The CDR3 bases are TGTGCTAGCAGTTACGGACACTCCTGGAGAGAACAGCCCCAGCATTTT.

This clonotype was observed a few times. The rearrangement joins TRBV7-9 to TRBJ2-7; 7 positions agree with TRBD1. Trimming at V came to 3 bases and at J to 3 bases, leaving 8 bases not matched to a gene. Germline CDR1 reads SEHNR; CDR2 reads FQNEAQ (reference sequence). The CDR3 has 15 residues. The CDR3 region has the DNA TGTGCCAGCAGCTTCTTTCGGGACAGCTTCTACGAGCAGTACTTC. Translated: CASSFFRDSFYEQYF.

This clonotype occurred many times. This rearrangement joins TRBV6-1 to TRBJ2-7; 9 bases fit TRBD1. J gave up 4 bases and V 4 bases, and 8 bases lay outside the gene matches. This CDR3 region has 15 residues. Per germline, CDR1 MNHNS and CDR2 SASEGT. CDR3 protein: CASSVRRDRAYEQYF. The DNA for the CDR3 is TGTGCCAGCAGTGTCCGCCGGGACAGGGCTTACGAGCAGTACTTC.

Here the CDR3 reads CASTGSRRREQYF. For the CDR3, the DNA is TGTGCCAGCACCGGCTCCCGCCGTAGGGAGCAGTACTTC. J is TRBJ2-7 and V is TRBV2; D call uncertain. This CDR3 is built from 13 residues. V gave up 7 bases and J gave up 7 bases, with 17 bases separating them. Per germline, CDR1 SNHLY and CDR2 FYNNEI.

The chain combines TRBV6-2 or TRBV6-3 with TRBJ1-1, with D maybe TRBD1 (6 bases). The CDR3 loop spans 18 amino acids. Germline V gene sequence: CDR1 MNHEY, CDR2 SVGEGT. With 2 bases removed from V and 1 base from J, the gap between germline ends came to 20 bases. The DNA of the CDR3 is TGTGCCAGCAGTTACGGACCTGGACAGCTCTTGGGGAACACTGAAGCTTTCTTT. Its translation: CASSYGPGQLLGNTEAFF.

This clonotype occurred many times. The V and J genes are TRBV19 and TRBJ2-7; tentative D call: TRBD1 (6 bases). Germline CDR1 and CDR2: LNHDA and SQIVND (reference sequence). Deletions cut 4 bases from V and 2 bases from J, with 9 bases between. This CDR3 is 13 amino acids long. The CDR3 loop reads CASSKDSPYEQYF. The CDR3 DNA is TGTGCCAGTAGTAAGGACAGCCCCTACGAGCAGTACTTC. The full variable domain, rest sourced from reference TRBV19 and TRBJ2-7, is DGGITQSPKYLFRKEGQNVTLSCEQNLNHDAMYWYRQDPGQGLRLIYYSQIVNDFQKGDIAEGYSVSREKKESFPLTVTSAQKNPTAFYLCASSKDSPYEQYFGPGTRLTVT.

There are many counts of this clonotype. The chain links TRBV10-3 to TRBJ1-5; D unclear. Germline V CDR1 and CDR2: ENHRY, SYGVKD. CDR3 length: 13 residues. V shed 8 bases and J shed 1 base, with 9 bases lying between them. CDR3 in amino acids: CAIGGYSNQPQHF. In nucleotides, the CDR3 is TGTGCCATCGGCGGTTACAGCAATCAGCCCCAGCATTTT.

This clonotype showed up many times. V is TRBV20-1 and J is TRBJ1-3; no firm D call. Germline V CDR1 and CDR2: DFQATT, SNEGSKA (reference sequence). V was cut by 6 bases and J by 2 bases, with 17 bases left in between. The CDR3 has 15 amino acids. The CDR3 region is CSATPVGLAGNTIYF. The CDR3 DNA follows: TGCAGTGCCACCCCGGTCGGGCTTGCTGGAAACACCATATATTTT.

This chain's CDR3 is CSALEVMNTEAFF. DNA for the CDR3: TGCAGCGCCCTAGAGGTTATGAACACTGAAGCTTTCTTT. The V call is TRBV29-1, the J call TRBJ1-1; unclear D gene. V was trimmed by 7 bases and J by 0 bases, leaving 12 bases between them. CDR3 length: 13 residues. In germline, CDR1 is SQVTM, CDR2 ANQGSEA.

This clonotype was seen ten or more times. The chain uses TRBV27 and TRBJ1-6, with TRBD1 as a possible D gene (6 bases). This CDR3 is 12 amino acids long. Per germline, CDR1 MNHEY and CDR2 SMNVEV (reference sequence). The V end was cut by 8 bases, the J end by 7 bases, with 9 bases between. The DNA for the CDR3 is TGTGCCAGCCGGACAGCAAATTCACCCCTCCACTTT. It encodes CASRTANSPLHF.

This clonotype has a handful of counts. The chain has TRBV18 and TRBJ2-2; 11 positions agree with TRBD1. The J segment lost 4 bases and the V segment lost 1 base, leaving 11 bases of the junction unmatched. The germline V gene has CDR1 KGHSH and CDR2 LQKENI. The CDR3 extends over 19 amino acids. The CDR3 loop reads CASSPQRVAGTGGTGELFF. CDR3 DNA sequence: TGTGCCAGCTCACCACAACGTGTGGCCGGGACAGGGGGCACCGGGGAGCTGTTTTTT.

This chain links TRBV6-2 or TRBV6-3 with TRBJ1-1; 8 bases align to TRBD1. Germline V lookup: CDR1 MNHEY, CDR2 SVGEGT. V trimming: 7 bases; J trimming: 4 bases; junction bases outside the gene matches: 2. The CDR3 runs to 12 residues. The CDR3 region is CASTGQVTEAFF. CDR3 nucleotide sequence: TGTGCCAGCACGGGACAGGTCACTGAAGCTTTCTTT.

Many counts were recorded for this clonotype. In nucleotides, the CDR3 is TGTGCCAGCAGCCTGGGACGGGGGAACTACGAGCAGTACTTC. As protein: CASSLGRGNYEQYF. The V and J genes are TRBV7-9 and TRBJ2-7, with D possibly TRBD2 on 6 matching bases. Trimming stripped 5 bases from V and 3 bases from J, with 14 bases between. The CDR3 is 14 residues long. The germline CDR1 and CDR2 sequences are SEHNR and FQNEAQ (reference sequence).

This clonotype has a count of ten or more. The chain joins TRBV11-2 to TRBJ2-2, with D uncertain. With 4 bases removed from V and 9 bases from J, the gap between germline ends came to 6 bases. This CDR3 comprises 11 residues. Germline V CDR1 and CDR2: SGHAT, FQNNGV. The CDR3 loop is CASSSVWELFF. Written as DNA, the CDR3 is TGTGCCAGCAGCTCCGTGTGGGAGCTGTTTTTT.

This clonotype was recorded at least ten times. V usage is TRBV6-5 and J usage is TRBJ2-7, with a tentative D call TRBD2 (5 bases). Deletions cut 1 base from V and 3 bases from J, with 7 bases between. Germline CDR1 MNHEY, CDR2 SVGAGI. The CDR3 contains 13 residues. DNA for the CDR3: TGTGCCAGCAGTTACTTTGGAGGCTACGAGCAGTACTTC. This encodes CASSYFGGYEQYF.

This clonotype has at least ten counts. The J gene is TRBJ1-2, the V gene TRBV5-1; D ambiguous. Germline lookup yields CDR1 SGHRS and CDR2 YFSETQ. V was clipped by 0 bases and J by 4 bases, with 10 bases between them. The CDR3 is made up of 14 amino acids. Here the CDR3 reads CASSLDVGSYGYTF. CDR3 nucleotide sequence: TGCGCCAGCAGCTTGGACGTGGGATCCTATGGCTACACCTTC. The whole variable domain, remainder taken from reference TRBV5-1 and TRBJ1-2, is KAGVTQTPRYLIKTRGQQVTLSCSPISGHRSVSWYQQTPGQGLQFLFEYFSETQRNKGNFPGRFSGRQFSNSRSEMNVSTLELGDSALYLCASSLDVGSYGYTFGSGTRLTVV.

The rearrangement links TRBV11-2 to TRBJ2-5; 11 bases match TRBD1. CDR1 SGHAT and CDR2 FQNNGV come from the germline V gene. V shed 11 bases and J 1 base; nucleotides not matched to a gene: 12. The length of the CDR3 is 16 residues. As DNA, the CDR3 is TGTGCCGGGAGCTTAGTAGGGACAGGGGGCCAAGAGACCCAGTACTTC. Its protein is CAGSLVGTGGQETQYF.

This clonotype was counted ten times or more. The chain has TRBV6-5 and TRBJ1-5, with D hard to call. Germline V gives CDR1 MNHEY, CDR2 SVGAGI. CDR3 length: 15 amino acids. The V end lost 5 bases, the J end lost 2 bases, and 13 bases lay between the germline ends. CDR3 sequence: CASSTEGLGNQPQHF. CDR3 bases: TGTGCCAGCAGTACCGAGGGTTTGGGCAATCAGCCCCAGCATTTT.

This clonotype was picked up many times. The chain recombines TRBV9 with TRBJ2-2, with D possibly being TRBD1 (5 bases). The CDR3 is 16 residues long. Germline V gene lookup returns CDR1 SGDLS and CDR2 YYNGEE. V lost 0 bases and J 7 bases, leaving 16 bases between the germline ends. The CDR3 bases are TGTGCCAGCAGCGTAGAAGTCGTAGCAGGGCGCGGGGAGCTGTTTTTT. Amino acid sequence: CASSVEVVAGRGELFF.

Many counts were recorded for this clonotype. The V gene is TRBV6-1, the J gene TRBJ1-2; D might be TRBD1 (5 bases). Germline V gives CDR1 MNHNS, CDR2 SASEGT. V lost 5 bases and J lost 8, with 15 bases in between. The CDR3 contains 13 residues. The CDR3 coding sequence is TGTGCCAGCAGTCTGCAGCCTTGGGGGGGCTACACCTTC. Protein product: CASSLQPWGGYTF.